The 5 T cell receptor beta chains presented below share a single source sample, sequenced in a study of blood T cells in healthy people across ages. Together with a sample-barcoded 5' primer, a J-beta primer mix was included in a second PCR lasting roughly 7 to 11 cycles. TCRdb processed the 5' RACE reads anew with MiXCR; each CDR3 protein has one entry. This table has 730,000 or so distinct CDR3 sequences, over 40% appearing once. Input material: blood. These TCRs come from an elderly man in good health.

This rearrangement joins TRBV6-2 or TRBV6-3 to TRBJ1-4; no definite D call. The CDR3 is made up of 12 amino acids. Trimming stripped 7 bases from V and 7 bases from J, with 10 bases between. CDR1 and CDR2 from the germline V gene are MNHEY and SVGEGT. CDR3 sequence reads: CASTTNTEKLFF. The DNA for the CDR3 is TGTGCCAGCACCACGAATACTGAAAAACTGTTTTTT.

The CDR3 DNA follows: TGCGCCAGCAGTGGGGGGACATCCAGTGAGCAGTACTTC. Its translation: CASSGGTSSEQYF. The gene calls are TRBV10-2 and TRBJ2-7, with a weak D call TRBD1 (6 bases). Germline lookup yields CDR1 WSHSY and CDR2 SAAADI. V lost 4 bases and J lost 7, with 14 bases in between. The CDR3 extends over 13 amino acids.

The rearrangement links TRBV20-1 to TRBJ2-5, with 13 bases identical to TRBD2. The assigned J gene may be wrong: the sequence end matches TRBJ2-7 better. In germline, CDR1 is DFQATT, CDR2 SNEGSKA (reference sequence). There are 15 residues in the CDR3. CDR3 bases: TGCAGTGCTAGAGCCCCGGGACTAGCGGGACACGAGCAGTACTTC. As protein: CSARAPGLAGHEQYF.

This clonotype was seen at least ten times. This rearrangement joins TRBV4-1 to TRBJ1-2; TRBD1 matches 7 bases. There are 14 residues in the CDR3. Trimming removed 4 bases from V and 5 bases from J; junction bases left unmatched: 7. Germline CDR1 and CDR2: MGHRA and YSYEKL. The CDR3 DNA reads TGCGCCAGCAGCCCGGACAGGACTGGGTATGGCTACACCTTC. Its translation: CASSPDRTGYGYTF.

The rearrangement joins TRBV7-8 to TRBJ1-2; D might be TRBD1 (6 bases). Trimming took off 1 base at V and 2 bases at J, with 14 bases between the two ends. This CDR3 has 16 amino acids. From germline, CDR1 is SGHVS and CDR2 FQNEAQ. The CDR3 DNA sequence: TGTGCCAGCAGCTTAGTTTCGGTAGGACAGAACTATGGCTACACCTTC. This encodes CASSLVSVGQNYGYTF.